One and the same sample provided the 12 T cell receptor beta chains below, sequenced in a study of blood T cell repertoires in COVID-19. Sequenced by immunoSEQ multiplex PCR; TCRdb stores in-frame clones only, minus some. The profile shows over 100,000 clones, around 89% of them singletons. Material for sequencing was peripheral blood. The receptor source for this set is a human donor in a cohort sampled during active COVID-19.

V gene TRBV5-1 combines with J gene TRBJ2-5; TRBD1 agrees at 8 bases. The CDR3 totals 16 residues. Trimming took 0 bases from V and 4 from J; bases not matched to a gene: 8. Looked up from germline, CDR1 is SGHRS and CDR2 is YFSETQ. Here the CDR3 reads CASSLGAGQGLETQYF. CDR3 nucleotide sequence: TGCGCCAGCAGCTTGGGGGCCGGACAGGGATTAGAGACCCAGTACTTC.

The chain carries TRBV5-4 and TRBJ2-5; D unclear. The germline V and J ends were trimmed by 4 bases and 3 bases, with 10 bases remaining between them. CDR3 length: 13 amino acids. Germline V gene sequence: CDR1 SGHNT, CDR2 YYREEE (reference sequence). The DNA for the CDR3 is TGTGCCAGCAGCCCCCTAGTCGAAGAGACCCAGTACTTC. Translating it yields CASSPLVEETQYF.

This clone was counted a single time. V gene TRBV7-2 combines with J gene TRBJ1-5; perhaps TRBD1 as D (6 bases). CDR1 is SGHTA, CDR2 FQGNSA, per germline. Trimming stripped 5 bases from V and 5 bases from J, with 13 bases between. The CDR3 spans 14 residues. Written as DNA, the CDR3 is TGTGCCAGCAGCCCAAAGGGGGGGGATCAGCCCCAGCATTTT. As protein: CASSPKGGDQPQHF.

This chain uses TRBV6-5 with TRBJ1-1; D is undetermined. The CDR3 totals 15 residues. Germline V gene sequence: CDR1 MNHEY, CDR2 SVGAGI. The V and J ends lost 7 bases and 5 bases respectively, with 20 bases between them. CDR3 sequence (DNA): TGTGCCAGCAATAACCTCGATACCCGAGGGACTGAAGCTTTCTTT. Its translation: CASNNLDTRGTEAFF.

The chain uses TRBV25-1 and TRBJ2-7; TRBD1 agrees at 7 bases. The CDR3 loop spans 16 amino acids. The V gene's germline CDR1 is MGHDK and CDR2 SYGVNS. Unmatched junction bases numbered 14, after V lost 6 bases and J lost 3 bases. This chain's CDR3 is CASSPLDDRENYEQYF. The DNA of the CDR3 is TGTGCCAGCAGCCCCCTAGACGACAGGGAGAACTACGAGCAGTACTTC.

This clone has just one count. This chain joins TRBV29-1 and TRBJ1-2; D might be TRBD1 (5 bases). CDR1 and CDR2 (germline): SQVTM, ANQGSEA. The CDR3 is 14 residues long. Trimming removed 5 bases from V and 3 bases from J, with 16 bases in between. The CDR3 region has the DNA TGCAGCGTTCGGGCCACGGGAGGGGACTATGGCTACACCTTC. Amino acids: CSVRATGGDYGYTF. Full variable domain (remainder filled in from reference TRBV29-1 and TRBJ1-2): SAVISQKPSRDICQRGTSLTIQCQVDSQVTMMFWYRQQPGQSLTLIATANQGSEATYESGFVIDKFPISRPNLTFSTLTVSNMSPEDSSIYLCSVRATGGDYGYTFGSGTRLTVV.

This clone was detected once. One junction end does not reproduce the germline sequence, and a read error may be involved. The rearrangement uses TRBV27 and TRBJ2-7, with TRBD2 as a possible D gene (7 bases). Germline loops: CDR1 MNHEY, CDR2 SMNVEV (reference sequence). This CDR3 comprises 17 residues. The CDR3 loop reads CASSSPGAGVPSSEQYF. The DNA for the CDR3 is TGTGCCAGCAGTTCGCCGGGGGCGGGGGTTCCGTCCTCCGAGCAGTACTTC.

The chain uses TRBV25-1 and TRBJ2-7, with D possibly being TRBD1 (5 bases). Trimming shortened V by 5 bases and J by 6 bases, and 17 bases separated the two germline ends. This CDR3 is 14 amino acids long. The germline V gene has CDR1 MGHDK and CDR2 SYGVNS. DNA of the CDR3: TGTGCCAGCAGTCCGTTCTCCGGCAGGGCCGAGCAGTACTTC. Translated, it gives CASSPFSGRAEQYF.

The chain carries TRBV27 and TRBJ2-1; 8 bases line up with TRBD1. This CDR3 comprises 16 residues. The germline V gene encodes CDR1 MNHEY and CDR2 SMNVEV (reference sequence). V dropped 1 base and J dropped 6; count of bases not matched to a gene: 8. CDR3 protein: CASSLYLGTGLNEQFF. In DNA form, the CDR3 reads TGTGCCAGCAGTTTATACTTGGGGACAGGCCTCAATGAGCAGTTCTTC.

In this sample, this clone turned up once. This chain connects TRBV7-9 to TRBJ2-1; D is perhaps TRBD1 (5 bases). CDR3 length: 15 amino acids. Trimming shortened V by 2 bases and J by 3 bases, and 11 bases separated the two germline ends. Germline CDR1 SEHNR, CDR2 FQNEAQ (reference sequence). The CDR3 loop reads CASSLKGEYYNEQFF. The DNA of the CDR3 is TGTGCCAGCAGCTTAAAAGGGGAATACTACAATGAGCAGTTCTTC.

CDR3 nucleotides: TGTGCCAGCAGGTGGGCTAGCGGATACAATGAGCAGTTCTTC. It translates to CASRWASGYNEQFF. The chain recombines TRBV28 with TRBJ2-1, with 7 bases aligning to TRBD2. V shed 6 bases and J 4 bases; nucleotides not matched to a gene: 6. The V gene's germline CDR1 is MDHEN and CDR2 SYDVKM. The CDR3 spans 14 residues. Combining the CDR3 with reference TRBV28 and TRBJ2-1 gives the whole variable domain DVKVTQSSRYLVKRTGEKVFLECVQDMDHENMFWYRQDPGLGLRLIYFSYDVKMKEKGDIPEGYSVSREKKERFSLILESASTNQTSMYLCASRWASGYNEQFFGPGTRLTVL.

The chain has TRBV5-3 and TRBJ1-2; D is unclear. TRBV5-3 is placed among ORFs of uncertain function. Trimming removed 4 bases from V and 7 bases from J, with 14 bases in between. The CDR3 covers 13 residues. CDR3 bases: TGTGCCAGAAGCCCCGGGTCCCGCGGTGGCTACACCTTC. This encodes CARSPGSRGGYTF.